This T cell receptor beta chain comes out of a study of blood T cell repertoires in COVID-19. The wider study: Donors in the United States, Italy and Spain gave samples during acute or convalescent COVID-19. PBMCs, B-cell-depleted T cells, or T cells were the source of the cDNA or gDNA that made up the material.

CDR3 length: 15 amino acids. The germline gives CDR1 KGHSH, CDR2 LQKENI. The J segment lost 7 bases and the V segment lost 3 bases, leaving 6 bases of the junction unmatched. The Seattle patients joined while their infection was active and were tracked longitudinally afterward. Authors' data handling: By means of reference gene primer amplification, nucleated cell counts were estimated. This table comes from immunoSEQ multiplex PCR, and its TCRdb copy is limited to in-frame clones, with some not included. That table gives V, J and clone size, and the DNA gave D and trimming. This table holds 250,000 to 350,000 clones, 88% found once.

Sequencing was done on a sample of peripheral blood. The chain links TRBV18 to TRBJ1-4; 9 bases match TRBD1. The source of this sequence is a woman under 40 with COVID-19, enrolled during active disease. The CDR3 DNA follows: TGTGCCAGCTCACCTTCCGGGACAGGGATTGAAAAACTGTTTTTT. Translation gives CASSPSGTGIEKLFF.